The 29 T cell receptor beta chains in this list originate from one sample, sequenced in a study of technical replicates of blood from a few donors. Repertoires were generated with immunoSEQ multiplex PCR, while TCRdb's copy carries only in-frame clones and drops some. This table has fewer than 85,000 clones, under 95% appearing once. Sequenced: T cells isolated from PBMCs. These receptors were taken from a human donor in good health.

The chain recombines TRBV4-3 with TRBJ1-3, with D hard to call. CDR1 LGHNA and CDR2 YSLEER come from the germline V gene. Deletions cut 0 bases from V and 9 bases from J, with 15 bases between. The CDR3 loop spans 15 amino acids. The CDR3 sequence: CASSQEVSVTGTIYF. CDR3 sequence (DNA): TGCGCCAGCAGCCAAGAGGTATCTGTAACTGGCACCATATATTTT.

The chain recombines TRBV7-9 with TRBJ1-2, with TRBD1 matching 7 bases. Germline lookup yields CDR1 SEHNR and CDR2 FQNEAQ (reference sequence). CDR3 length: 15 amino acids. V shed 5 bases, J shed 2 bases, and the junction held 8 bases outside the gene matches. The CDR3 DNA reads as TGTGCCAGCAGCCAATACACACAGGGGAACTATGGCTACACCTTC. Translated: CASSQYTQGNYGYTF.

This clone turned up a few times. The genes are TRBV30 and TRBJ1-1; 8 positions agree with TRBD1. The junction had 9 bases not matched to a gene; V was cut back by 1 base and J by 5 bases. Germline CDR1 GTSNPN, CDR2 SVGIG (reference sequence). The length of the CDR3 is 15 residues. This chain's CDR3 is CAWSAQGGIGTEAFF. The CDR3 nucleotides read TGTGCCTGGAGTGCACAGGGGGGAATAGGGACTGAAGCTTTCTTT.

The J gene is TRBJ2-1, the V gene TRBV6-6, with D possibly being TRBD2 (6 bases). The germline gives CDR1 MNHNY, CDR2 SVGAGI (reference sequence). Trimming cost V 4 bases and J 6 bases, with 16 bases left between them. There are 15 residues in the CDR3. The CDR3 sequence is CASSSAGTSANEQFF. CDR3 coding DNA: TGTGCCAGCAGTTCGGCCGGGACTTCAGCCAATGAGCAGTTCTTC.

For the CDR3, the DNA is TGTGCCAGCAGGGTCGAGACAGGGAACACTGAAGCTTTCTTT. This translates into CASRVETGNTEAFF. The V gene is TRBV2, the J gene TRBJ1-1; maybe TRBD1 (6 bases). Trimming took off 6 bases at V and 1 base at J, with 12 bases between the two ends. The CDR3 has 14 residues. The V gene's germline CDR1 is SNHLY and CDR2 FYNNEI.

This chain joins TRBV7-2 and TRBJ2-2; TRBD1 matches 9 bases. The CDR3 has 14 amino acids. Trimming removed 3 bases from V and 6 bases from J; junction bases left unmatched: 2. The V gene's germline CDR1 is SGHTA and CDR2 FQGNSA. This CDR3 reads CASSFGTGSGELFF. CDR3 coding DNA: TGTGCCAGCAGCTTTGGGACAGGGTCCGGGGAGCTGTTTTTT.

This clone was seen a single time. This is likely a read error, given that the CDR3 carries no conserved phenylalanine or tryptophan at its end. It is unclear where the CDR3 begins or ends on the DNA, so no DNA is shown, and the CDR3 is as TCRdb lists it. V is TRBV7-6 and J is TRBJ2-4; TRBD2, the table's D call, was not compared with the DNA. The germline gives CDR1 SGHVS, CDR2 FNYEAQ. The CDR3 numbers 11 amino acids, ends counted. The CDR3: CASTSTIGAGA.

A few counts support this clone. This CDR3 is also generated by other DNA sequences in the sample. The chain links TRBV28 to TRBJ1-1, with no clear D. V lost 4 bases and J lost 0, with 6 bases in between. This CDR3 has 13 amino acids. Germline V gives CDR1 MDHEN, CDR2 SYDVKM. Here the CDR3 DNA reads TGTGCCAGCAGTTATAGAGTGAACACTGAAGCTTTCTTT. The encoded protein is CASSYRVNTEAFF.

This chain uses TRBV10-1 with TRBJ2-2, with 7 bases matching TRBD1. CDR1 WNHNN and CDR2 SYGVQD come from the germline V gene (reference sequence). Trimming at V came to 9 bases and at J to 4 bases, leaving 8 bases not matched to a gene. The CDR3 covers 14 residues. As DNA, the CDR3 is TGCGCCAGTGACAGGGAAAAAGGCACCGGGGAGCTGTTTTTT. As protein: CASDREKGTGELFF.

This clone was seen a single time. V gene TRBV19 combines with J gene TRBJ2-1; 8 bases map to TRBD1. The V gene's germline CDR1 is LNHDA and CDR2 SQIVND (reference sequence). The trim removed 6 bases at V and 2 bases at J, leaving 9 bases unmatched. The CDR3 loop spans 16 amino acids. The CDR3 protein is CASRPITGGTYNEQFF. The CDR3 DNA sequence: TGTGCCAGTAGACCGATTACAGGGGGGACCTACAATGAGCAGTTCTTC.

The chain joins TRBV9 to TRBJ2-3, with 10 bases identical to TRBD2. The germline CDR1 and CDR2 sequences are SGDLS and YYNGEE. After removal of 4 bases from V and 4 bases from J, the junction contained 9 bases not matched to a gene. This CDR3 has 16 amino acids. DNA of the CDR3: TGTGCCAGCAGCCCCCTTGCAGCGGGAGGGCCAGATACGCAGTATTTT. Translation: CASSPLAAGGPDTQYF.

The chain carries TRBV11-2 and TRBJ1-1; D gene ambiguous. The CDR3 spans 13 residues. The germline CDR1 and CDR2 sequences are SGHAT and FQNNGV. V was pared by 0 bases and J by 4 bases, with 6 bases between. This chain's CDR3 is CASSLETSTEAFF. The CDR3 DNA reads TGTGCCAGCAGCTTAGAAACTAGCACTGAAGCTTTCTTT.

The V gene is TRBV29-1, the J gene TRBJ2-7; 7 bases are shared with TRBD1. CDR1 is SQVTM, CDR2 ANQGSEA, per germline. The CDR3 is made up of 14 amino acids. V lost 2 bases to trimming and J lost 2 bases; unmatched junction nucleotides: 6. The CDR3 spells CSVEKGGAAYEQYF. The DNA for the CDR3 is TGCAGCGTTGAAAAAGGGGGCGCAGCCTACGAGCAGTACTTC.

This clone appeared once. The genes are TRBV5-4 and TRBJ1-2; weak D call: TRBD1 (5 bases). The CDR3 spans 14 residues. V was trimmed by 0 bases and J by 6 bases, leaving 12 bases between them. Looked up from germline, CDR1 is SGHNT and CDR2 is YYREEE (reference sequence). The CDR3 DNA is TGTGCCAGCAGCTTGGCCTCAGGGCCTAATGGCTACACCTTC. This translates into CASSLASGPNGYTF.

V and J are TRBV7-9 and TRBJ2-1, with a weak D call TRBD2 (6 bases). V dropped 3 bases and J dropped 7 bases, with 19 bases sitting between them. Per the germline V gene, CDR1 is SEHNR and CDR2 is FQNEAQ (reference sequence). The CDR3 has 16 residues. The CDR3 DNA follows: TGTGCCAGCAGCTTCGCTCTAGGGACTGGATGGAATGAGCAGTTCTTC. This translates into CASSFALGTGWNEQFF.

The genes are TRBV5-6 and TRBJ2-1, with a possible D match to TRBD2 (5 bases). CDR1 is SGHDT, CDR2 YYEEEE, per germline. Trimming pared 1 base from V and 4 bases from J, leaving 12 bases between. The CDR3 has 15 residues. The CDR3 loop reads CASSLKGGQYNEQFF. In DNA form, the CDR3 reads TGTGCCAGCAGCTTGAAGGGCGGGCAATACAATGAGCAGTTCTTC.

Details on this clone: Mismatch with germline at one junction end may stem from a read error. The rearrangement links TRBV7-7 to TRBJ2-2, with 9 positions matching TRBD1. Germline assignment: CDR1 SSHAT and CDR2 FNYEAQ (reference sequence). There are 16 residues in the CDR3. The CDR3 loop is CASSPQGALSTGELFF. The CDR3, as DNA: TGTGCTAGCAGCCCACAGGGGGCCCTTAGCACCGGGGAGCTGTTTTTT.

CDR3 protein: CASRISGRENEQFF. The CDR3 nucleotides are TGCGCCAGTCGTATTAGCGGGAGGGAAAATGAGCAGTTCTTC. J is TRBJ2-1 and V is TRBV10-2, with 11 bases identical to TRBD2. Germline CDR1 is WSHSY and CDR2 is SAAADI. The V gene end was trimmed by 9 bases and the J gene end by 7 bases; junction bases not matched to a gene: 8. The CDR3 covers 14 residues.

CDR3 amino acids: CASSLGQLTEAFF. In DNA form, the CDR3 reads TGTGCCAGCAGTCTGGGACAGCTCACTGAAGCTTTCTTT. The J gene is TRBJ1-1, the V gene TRBV7-6, with 7 bases lining up with TRBD1. The CDR3 consists of 13 residues. Germline V gives CDR1 SGHVS, CDR2 FNYEAQ. The ends lost 6 bases at V and 4 bases at J; junction bases unmatched: 5. The full variable domain, with the rest looked up from reference TRBV7-6 and TRBJ1-1, is GAGVSQSPRYKVTKRGQDVALRCDPISGHVSLYWYRQALGQGPEFLTYFNYEAQQDKSGLPNDRFSAERPEGSISTLTIQRTEQRDSAMYRCASSLGQLTEAFFGQGTRLTVV.

The V gene is TRBV19, the J gene TRBJ2-5; D not certain. The CDR3 extends over 12 amino acids. Germline CDR1 LNHDA, CDR2 SQIVND (reference sequence). Trimming removed 3 bases from V and 5 bases from J, with 7 bases in between. CDR3 sequence (DNA): TGTGCCAGTAGTATGTATGAGGAGACCCAGTACTTC. This gives the protein CASSMYEETQYF.

The chain uses TRBV28 and TRBJ1-2; D gene ambiguous. This CDR3 region has 11 residues. V was pared by 3 bases and J by 12 bases, with 11 bases between. The germline V gene has CDR1 MDHEN and CDR2 SYDVKM. CDR3 protein: CASSLNGGHTF. CDR3 nucleotides: TGTGCCAGCAGTTTGAATGGTGGGCACACCTTC.

This clone was recorded only once. Here the CDR3 reads CSAGLDSYEQYF. CDR3 nucleotides: TGCAGCGCTGGACTAGACTCCTACGAGCAGTACTTC. The chain is built from TRBV29-1 and TRBJ2-7, with 7 bases lining up with TRBD2. This CDR3 spans 12 amino acids. The V gene's germline CDR1 is SQVTM and CDR2 ANQGSEA. Trimming removed 7 bases from V and 0 bases from J; junction bases left unmatched: 3.

V usage is TRBV12-2 and J usage is TRBJ2-1; the table's D call, TRBD2, has no DNA check behind it. TRBV12-2 is annotated as a pseudogene. The CDR3 is 15 amino acids. CDR3 in amino acids: CASRSWTFLYNEQFF. For the CDR3, the DNA is TGTGCAAGTCGCTCATGGACTTTTCTCTACAATGAGCAGTTCTTC.

The chain employs TRBV4-1 and TRBJ1-5; 7 bases fit TRBD1. The V and J ends lost 4 bases and 3 bases, in that order; junction bases with no gene match: 3. Germline V gene sequence: CDR1 MGHRA, CDR2 YSYEKL. The CDR3 consists of 14 residues. CDR3 residues: CASSPTGNNQPQHF. In DNA form, the CDR3 reads TGCGCCAGCAGCCCGACAGGGAACAATCAGCCCCAGCATTTT.

The chain is built from TRBV27 and TRBJ2-7; possibly TRBD1 for D (6 bases). CDR1 MNHEY and CDR2 SMNVEV come from the germline V gene (reference sequence). This CDR3 contains 15 residues. Trimming cost V 3 bases and J 1 base, with 13 bases left between them. DNA for the CDR3: TGTGCCAGCAGTTTTTTCGGGACAAGATCCTACGAGCAGTACTTC. It translates to CASSFFGTRSYEQYF.

The gene calls are TRBV14 and TRBJ2-1, with D perhaps matching TRBD2 (5 bases). Trimming removed 1 base at V and 13 bases at J, with 8 bases between. The CDR3 extends over 11 amino acids. Germline V CDR1 and CDR2: SGHDN, FVKESK. Here the CDR3 reads CASSQGLSQFF. For the CDR3, the DNA is TGTGCCAGCAGCCAAGGACTAAGCCAGTTCTTC.

V and J are TRBV7-2 and TRBJ2-1, with 7 positions matching TRBD2. J was trimmed by 8 bases and V by 1 base; bases with no gene match: 2. Per germline, CDR1 SGHTA and CDR2 FQGNSA. The CDR3 runs to 13 residues. For the CDR3, the DNA is TGTGCCAGCAGCTTAGGGGCGGGAGATGAGCAGTTCTTC. Amino acids: CASSLGAGDEQFF.

The J gene is TRBJ1-1, the V gene TRBV30, with D possibly being TRBD1 (6 bases). The germline CDR1 and CDR2 sequences are GTSNPN and SVGIG (reference sequence). The CDR3 is 17 amino acids. V was clipped by 1 base and J by 1 base, with 19 bases between them. The CDR3 is CAWSGVVVGHRNTEAFF. Here the CDR3 DNA reads TGTGCCTGGAGTGGGGTAGTTGTGGGACACCGGAACACTGAAGCTTTCTTT.

This chain uses TRBV27 with TRBJ2-7; weak D call: TRBD1 (5 bases). V was pared by 2 bases and J by 4 bases, with 12 bases between. Germline values: CDR1 MNHEY, CDR2 SMNVEV (reference sequence). The CDR3 sequence is 14 residues long. The CDR3 region is CASSLVRATYEQYF. The DNA for the CDR3 is TGTGCCAGCAGTTTAGTCAGGGCGACATACGAGCAGTACTTC.